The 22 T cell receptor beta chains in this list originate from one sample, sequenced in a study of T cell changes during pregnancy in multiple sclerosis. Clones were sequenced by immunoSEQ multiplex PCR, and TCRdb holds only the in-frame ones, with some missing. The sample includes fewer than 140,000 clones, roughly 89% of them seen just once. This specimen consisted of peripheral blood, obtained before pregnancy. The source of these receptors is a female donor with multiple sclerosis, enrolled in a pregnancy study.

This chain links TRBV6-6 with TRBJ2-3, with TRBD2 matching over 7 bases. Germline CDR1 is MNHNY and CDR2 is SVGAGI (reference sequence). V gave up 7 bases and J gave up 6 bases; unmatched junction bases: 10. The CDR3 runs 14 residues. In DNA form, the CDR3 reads TGTGCCAGCAACCTAGGGGAGGGTCTGGATACGCAGTATTTT. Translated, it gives CASNLGEGLDTQYF.

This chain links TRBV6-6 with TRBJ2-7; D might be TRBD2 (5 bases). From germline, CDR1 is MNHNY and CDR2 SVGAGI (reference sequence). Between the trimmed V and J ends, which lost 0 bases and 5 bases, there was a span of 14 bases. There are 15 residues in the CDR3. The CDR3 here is CASSYSFAIGDEQYF. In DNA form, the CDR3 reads TGTGCCAGCAGTTACTCCTTTGCGATCGGGGACGAGCAGTACTTC.

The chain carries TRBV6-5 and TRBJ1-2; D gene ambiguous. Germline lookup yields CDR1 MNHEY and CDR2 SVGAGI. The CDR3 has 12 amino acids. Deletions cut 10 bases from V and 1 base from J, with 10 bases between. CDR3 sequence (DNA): TGTGCCACACTTTTCCTTAACTATGGCTACACCTTC. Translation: CATLFLNYGYTF.

DNA for the CDR3: TGTGCCAGTAGTTTTGTCAGGGGCCTCTTGAACACTGAAGCTTTCTTT. Its translation is CASSFVRGLLNTEAFF. The rearrangement links TRBV19 to TRBJ1-1; D perhaps matches TRBD1 (6 bases). The CDR3 consists of 16 residues. Germline-derived CDR1 and CDR2 are LNHDA and SQIVND (reference sequence). The V and J ends lost 5 bases and 0 bases respectively, with 16 bases between them.

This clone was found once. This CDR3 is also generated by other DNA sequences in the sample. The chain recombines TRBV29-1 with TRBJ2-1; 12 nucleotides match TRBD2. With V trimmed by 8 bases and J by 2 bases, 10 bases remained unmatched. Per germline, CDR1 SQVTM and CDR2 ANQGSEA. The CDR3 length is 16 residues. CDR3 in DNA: TGCAGCACCCGGACTAGCGGGATGGGGACCTACAATGAGCAGTTCTTC. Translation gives CSTRTSGMGTYNEQFF.

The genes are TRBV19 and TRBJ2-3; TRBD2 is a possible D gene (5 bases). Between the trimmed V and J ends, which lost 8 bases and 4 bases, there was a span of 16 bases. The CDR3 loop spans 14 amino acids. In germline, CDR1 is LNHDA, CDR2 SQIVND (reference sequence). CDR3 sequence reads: CASHPGLLSDTQYF. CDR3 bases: TGTGCCAGTCACCCAGGACTTTTATCAGATACGCAGTATTTT. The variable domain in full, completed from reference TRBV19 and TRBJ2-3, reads DGGITQSPKYLFRKEGQNVTLSCEQNLNHDAMYWYRQDPGQGLRLIYYSQIVNDFQKGDIAEGYSVSREKKESFPLTVTSAQKNPTAFYLCASHPGLLSDTQYFGPGTRLTVL.

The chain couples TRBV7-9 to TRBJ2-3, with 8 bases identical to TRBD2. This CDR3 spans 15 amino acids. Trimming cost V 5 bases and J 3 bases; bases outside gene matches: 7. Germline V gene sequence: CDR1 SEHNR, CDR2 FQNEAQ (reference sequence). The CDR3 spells CASSLGAGVTDTQYF. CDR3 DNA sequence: TGTGCCAGCAGCCTAGGAGCGGGGGTAACAGATACGCAGTATTTT.

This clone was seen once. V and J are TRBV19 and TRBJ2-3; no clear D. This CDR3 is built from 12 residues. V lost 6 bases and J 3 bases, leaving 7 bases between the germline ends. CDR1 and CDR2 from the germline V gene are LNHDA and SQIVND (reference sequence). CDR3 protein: CASRAQTDTQYF. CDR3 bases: TGTGCCAGTAGGGCCCAGACAGATACGCAGTATTTT.

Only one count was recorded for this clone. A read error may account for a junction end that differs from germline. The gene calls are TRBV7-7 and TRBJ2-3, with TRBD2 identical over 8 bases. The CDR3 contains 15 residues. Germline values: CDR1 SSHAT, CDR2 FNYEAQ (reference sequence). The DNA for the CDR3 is TGTGCTAGCAGCTTTGAGGCGGGAGGAGCAGATACGCAGTATTTT. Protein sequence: CASSFEAGGADTQYF.

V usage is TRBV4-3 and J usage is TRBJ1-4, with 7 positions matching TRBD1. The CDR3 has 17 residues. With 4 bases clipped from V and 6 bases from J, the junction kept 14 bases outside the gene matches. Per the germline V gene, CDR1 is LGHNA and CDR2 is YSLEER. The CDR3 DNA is TGCGCCAGCAGCCCCCAGGGCATGACAGGGAGTCATGAAAAACTGTTTTTT. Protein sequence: CASSPQGMTGSHEKLFF.

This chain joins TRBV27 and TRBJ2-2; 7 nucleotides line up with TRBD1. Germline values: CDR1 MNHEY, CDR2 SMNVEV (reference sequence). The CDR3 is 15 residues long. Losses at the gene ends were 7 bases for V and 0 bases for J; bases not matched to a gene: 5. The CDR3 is CASTPGQANTGELFF. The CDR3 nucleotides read TGTGCCAGCACCCCTGGACAGGCGAACACCGGGGAGCTGTTTTTT.

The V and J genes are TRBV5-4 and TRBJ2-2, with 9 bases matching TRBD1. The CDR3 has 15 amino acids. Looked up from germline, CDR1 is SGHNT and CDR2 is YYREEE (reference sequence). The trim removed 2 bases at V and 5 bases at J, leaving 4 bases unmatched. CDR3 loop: CASSFRDRATGELFF. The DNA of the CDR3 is TGTGCCAGCAGCTTCCGGGACAGGGCTACCGGGGAGCTGTTTTTT.

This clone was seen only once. The CDR3 nucleotides read TGTGCCAGTAGGGGACTAGCGGGAGATAGGTTTATGAATGAGCAGTTCTTC. Amino acid sequence: CASRGLAGDRFMNEQFF. V and J are TRBV19 and TRBJ2-1; 14 nucleotides agree with TRBD2. Trimming removed 6 bases from V and 7 bases from J; junction bases left unmatched: 11. This CDR3 spans 17 amino acids. Germline CDR1 LNHDA, CDR2 SQIVND (reference sequence).

The CDR3 DNA sequence: TGTGCCAGCAGTGAGAACCTAGCGGGAGTTAAGTTCTTC. Its translation is CASSENLAGVKFF. V and J are TRBV6-1 and TRBJ2-1; 10 positions agree with TRBD2. Trimming at V came to 3 bases and at J to 14 bases, leaving 7 bases not matched to a gene. The CDR3 consists of 13 residues. Germline CDR1 reads MNHNS; CDR2 reads SASEGT.

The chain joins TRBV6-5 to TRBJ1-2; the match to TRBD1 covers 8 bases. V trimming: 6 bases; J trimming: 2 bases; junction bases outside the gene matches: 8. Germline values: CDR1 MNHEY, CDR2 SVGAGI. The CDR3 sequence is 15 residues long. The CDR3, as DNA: TGTGCCAGCAGATCGGACAGGGCAGCAAACTATGGCTACACCTTC. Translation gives CASRSDRAANYGYTF.

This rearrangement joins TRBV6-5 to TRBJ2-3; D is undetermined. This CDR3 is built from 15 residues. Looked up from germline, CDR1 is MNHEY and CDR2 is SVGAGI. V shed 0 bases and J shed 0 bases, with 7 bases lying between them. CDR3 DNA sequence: TGTGCCAGCAGTTACTCCGGTTCTAGCACAGATACGCAGTATTTT. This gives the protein CASSYSGSSTDTQYF.

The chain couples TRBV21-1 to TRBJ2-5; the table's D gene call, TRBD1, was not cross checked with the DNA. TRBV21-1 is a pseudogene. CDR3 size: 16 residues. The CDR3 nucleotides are TGTGCCAGCAGTCCCCCGATTAAGGGGTCCCAAGAGACCCAGTACTTC. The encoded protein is CASSPPIKGSQETQYF.

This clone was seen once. The CDR3 region has the DNA TGTGCCAGCAAACTAGCGGGATCCACAGATACGCAGTATTTT. Its protein is CASKLAGSTDTQYF. The V gene is TRBV6-6, the J gene TRBJ2-3; 10 bases align to TRBD2. Germline CDR1 reads MNHNY; CDR2 reads SVGAGI (reference sequence). V lost 7 bases, J lost 2 bases, and 3 bases stayed unmatched. This CDR3 spans 14 amino acids.

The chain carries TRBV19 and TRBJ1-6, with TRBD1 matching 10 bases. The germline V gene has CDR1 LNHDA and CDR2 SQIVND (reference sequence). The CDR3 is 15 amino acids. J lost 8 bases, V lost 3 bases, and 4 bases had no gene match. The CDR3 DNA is TGTGCCAGTAGTATTACTGGACAGGGGGATTCACCCCTCCACTTT. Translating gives CASSITGQGDSPLHF.

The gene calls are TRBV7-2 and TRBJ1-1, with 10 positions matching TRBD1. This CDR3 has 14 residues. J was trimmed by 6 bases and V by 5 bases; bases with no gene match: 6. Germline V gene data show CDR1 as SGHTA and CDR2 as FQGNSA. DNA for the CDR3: TGTGCCAGCAGCAGACAGGGGGCCTCCTCTGAAGCTTTCTTT. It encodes CASSRQGASSEAFF.

The DNA of the CDR3 is TGTGCCAGCAGCCCCCGGGTGGGCAGCGGGGGGGCCGGGGAGACCCAGTACTTC. Translation: CASSPRVGSGGAGETQYF. V is TRBV11-3 and J is TRBJ2-5, with 10 bases identical to TRBD2. The J segment lost 5 bases and the V segment lost 5 bases, leaving 17 bases of the junction unmatched. The CDR3 covers 18 residues. Per the germline V gene, CDR1 is SGHNT and CDR2 is YENEEA.

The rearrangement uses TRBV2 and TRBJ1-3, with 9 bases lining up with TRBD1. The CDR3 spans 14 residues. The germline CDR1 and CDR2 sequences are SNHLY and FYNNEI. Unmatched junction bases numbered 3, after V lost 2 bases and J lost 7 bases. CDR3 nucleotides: TGTGCCAGCAGTGAAAAAGGACAGGGGAACACCATATATTTT. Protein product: CASSEKGQGNTIYF.